This T cell receptor (beta chain) appears in the sequencing data of a study of blood T cells in healthy people across ages. The V end was cut by 6 bases, the J end by 1 base, with 12 bases between. The CDR3 is 14 amino acids. The germline V gene has CDR1 LNHDA and CDR2 SQIVND (reference sequence). This clonotype was counted between two and nine times. With a J-beta primer mix and a sample-barcoded 5' primer, a second PCR ran roughly 6 to 11 cycles. TCRdb passed the 5' RACE reads through MiXCR, listing each CDR3 protein once. The sample gives hundreds of thousands of distinct CDR3 sequences, around a quarter of which show up once; roughly 3.1% is in the top ten. The same data also went into a second study, on T cells of mothers and their children.

The V and J genes are TRBV19 and TRBJ1-1, with D maybe TRBD1 (6 bases). The receptor was derived from a boy aged 10-17 years in good health. Input material: blood. CDR3 DNA sequence: TGTGCCAGTAGCCTTCGGGGGCCGAACACTGAAGCTTTCTTT. It is translated as CASSLRGPNTEAFF.